Listed below are T cell receptor beta chains from one sample, sequenced in a study of shared clonotypes between healthy human individuals. The method was immunoSEQ multiplex PCR; TCRdb's version includes in-frame clones alone and lacks a portion of them. The sample includes fewer than 600,000 clones, roughly 83% of them seen just once. The sample consisted of PBMCs. These receptors all stem from a woman between 35 and 50 years old in good health. Some clones in this sample may be carry-over from other donors' samples. CDR3s include the opening cysteine and the closing phenylalanine or tryptophan. Each record gives: J gene, clone size, D gene, V gene, CDR3 protein, CDR3 DNA. A D gene is named only where the DNA matches it firmly. The listing skips clone size in some rows; elsewhere it reads once, few, many or a size class.

j_call: TRBJ2-2
clone_size: NA
d_call: TRBD2
v_call: TRBV7-6
cdr3_aa: CASSPSGRAWTGELFF
cdr3_nt: TGTGCCAGCAGCCCTAGCGGGAGGGCCTGGACCGGGGAGCTGTTTTTT

j_call: TRBJ1-4
clone_size: NA
d_call: NA
v_call: TRBV28
cdr3_aa: CAVAPGSYEKLFF
cdr3_nt: TGTGCCGTAGCCCCCGGGAGTTATGAAAAACTGTTTTTT

j_call: TRBJ1-5
clone_size: few
d_call: NA
v_call: TRBV5-1
cdr3_aa: CASSLSGPNQPQHF
cdr3_nt: TGCGCCAGCAGCTTGTCGGGGCCGAATCAGCCCCAGCATTTT

j_call: TRBJ1-4
clone_size: NA
d_call: TRBD1
v_call: TRBV2
cdr3_aa: CASNARDRSKNEKLFF
cdr3_nt: TGTGCCAGCAACGCTAGGGACAGGTCTAAAAATGAAAAACTGTTTTTT

j_call: TRBJ1-2
clone_size: NA
d_call: NA
v_call: TRBV28
cdr3_aa: CASRPGGYGYTF
cdr3_nt: TGTGCCAGCAGGCCGGGGGGCTATGGCTACACCTTC

j_call: TRBJ2-3
clone_size: many
d_call: TRBD1
v_call: TRBV6-1
cdr3_aa: CASSGQGYTQYF
cdr3_nt: TGTGCCAGCAGTGGACAGGGTTATACGCAGTATTTT

j_call: TRBJ2-1
clone_size: NA
d_call: NA
v_call: TRBV5-4
cdr3_aa: CASSSQQGGNEQFF
cdr3_nt: TGTGCCAGCAGCTCTCAACAGGGAGGCAATGAGCAGTTCTTC

j_call: TRBJ2-1
clone_size: NA
d_call: NA
v_call: TRBV7-3
cdr3_aa: CASSLTASDGEQFF
cdr3_nt: TGTGCCAGCAGCTTAACGGCTAGCGACGGTGAGCAGTTCTTC

j_call: TRBJ1-2
clone_size: NA
d_call: NA
v_call: TRBV2
cdr3_aa: CASSEVRANYGYTF
cdr3_nt: TGTGCCAGCAGTGAGGTCAGGGCTAACTATGGCTACACCTTC

j_call: TRBJ2-7
clone_size: many
d_call: NA
v_call: TRBV10-1
cdr3_aa: CASRIGQGGGEQYF
cdr3_nt: TGCGCCAGCCGGATAGGTCAGGGAGGAGGCGAGCAGTACTTC

j_call: TRBJ1-1
clone_size: NA
d_call: NA
v_call: TRBV5-1
cdr3_aa: CASSRGPGGTEAFF
cdr3_nt: TGCGCCAGCTCGCGGGGTCCGGGGGGGACTGAAGCTTTCTTT

j_call: TRBJ2-1
clone_size: NA
d_call: TRBD2
v_call: TRBV7-3
cdr3_aa: CASSPGLAGGNEQFF
cdr3_nt: TGTGCCAGCAGCCCGGGACTAGCGGGAGGAAATGAGCAGTTCTTC

j_call: TRBJ2-5
clone_size: NA
d_call: TRBD1
v_call: TRBV7-3
cdr3_aa: CASSFAGGKGETQYF
cdr3_nt: TGTGCCAGCAGCTTCGCAGGGGGCAAGGGGGAGACCCAGTACTTC

j_call: TRBJ2-1
clone_size: NA
d_call: NA
v_call: TRBV5-4
cdr3_aa: CASSPPGRGNEQFF
cdr3_nt: TGTGCCAGCAGCCCCCCGGGACGAGGGAATGAGCAGTTCTTC

j_call: TRBJ2-3
clone_size: NA
d_call: TRBD1
v_call: TRBV28
cdr3_aa: CASSLSSGTGEDTQYF
cdr3_nt: TGTGCCAGCAGTTTATCCTCCGGGACAGGGGAAGATACGCAGTATTTT

j_call: TRBJ2-7
clone_size: NA
d_call: NA
v_call: TRBV6-1
cdr3_aa: CASHIPATYEQYF
cdr3_nt: TGTGCCAGCCATATACCGGCTACCTACGAGCAGTACTTC

j_call: TRBJ1-5
clone_size: NA
d_call: NA
v_call: TRBV21-1
cdr3_aa: CASSPGQGTSNQPQHF
cdr3_nt: TGTGCCAGCAGCCCGGGACAGGGGACGAGCAATCAGCCCCAGCATTTT

j_call: TRBJ2-7
clone_size: NA
d_call: NA
v_call: TRBV7-9
cdr3_aa: CASSLQAYEQYF
cdr3_nt: TGTGCCAGCAGCCTACAGGCCTACGAGCAGTACTTC

j_call: TRBJ2-2
clone_size: NA
d_call: NA
v_call: TRBV12-5
cdr3_aa: CASGFGGGLGELFF
cdr3_nt: TGTGCTAGTGGTTTTGGGGGCGGTCTCGGGGAGCTGTTTTTT

j_call: TRBJ2-3
clone_size: NA
d_call: TRBD2
v_call: TRBV29-1
cdr3_aa: CSVRLAGATDTQYF
cdr3_nt: TGCAGCGTTCGGCTAGCGGGAGCCACAGATACGCAGTATTTT

j_call: TRBJ2-3
clone_size: NA
d_call: TRBD2
v_call: TRBV6-1
cdr3_aa: CAAAGSTVPTDTQYF
cdr3_nt: TGTGCCGCAGCGGGGAGTACCGTACCCACAGATACGCAGTATTTT

j_call: TRBJ2-3
clone_size: NA
d_call: TRBD2
v_call: TRBV7-8
cdr3_aa: CASIGGDTDTQYF
cdr3_nt: TGTGCCAGCATCGGGGGGGACACAGATACGCAGTATTTT